The next 4 T cell receptor beta chains were all read from a single sample in a study of shared clonotypes between healthy human individuals. Assay: immunoSEQ multiplex PCR; the TCRdb copy retains only in-frame clones and omits some. The sample includes 550,000 to 700,000 clones, about three quarters of them seen just once. Material: memory CD4+ T cells sorted from blood. Subset given: CD45RA-negative fraction. The receptor source for this set is a woman in her twenties or thirties in good health.

This clone was detected once. The chain uses TRBV4-1 and TRBJ2-6, with TRBD1 matching 9 bases. V dropped 6 bases and J dropped 1; count of bases not matched to a gene: 7. Germline assignment: CDR1 MGHRA and CDR2 YSYEKL. This CDR3 has 17 amino acids. The CDR3 spells CASSLGTGFSGANVLTF. The CDR3 coding sequence is TGCGCCAGCAGTTTAGGGACAGGGTTTTCTGGGGCCAACGTCCTGACTTTC.

CDR3 amino acids: CASSFTGKDQPQHF. CDR3 bases: TGTGCCAGCAGTTTTACAGGGAAAGATCAGCCCCAGCATTTT. The chain recombines TRBV2 with TRBJ1-5; tentative D call: TRBD1 (6 bases). There are 14 residues in the CDR3. Trimming removed 5 bases from V and 5 bases from J, with 13 bases in between. CDR1 is SNHLY, CDR2 FYNNEI, per germline.

Only a few counts were recorded for this clone. The V call is TRBV18, the J call TRBJ2-5, with TRBD2 matching over 10 bases. J was trimmed by 5 bases and V by 6 bases; bases with no gene match: 9. Germline V CDR1 and CDR2: KGHSH, LQKENI. The CDR3 covers 15 residues. The CDR3 bases are TGTGCCAGCTCCCACGGGACTAGCGCTCGGGAGACCCAGTACTTC. Translated: CASSHGTSARETQYF.

The chain employs TRBV9 and TRBJ2-1; D is uncertain. The CDR3 consists of 13 residues. Between the trimmed V and J ends, which lost 6 bases and 0 bases, there was a span of 7 bases. CDR1 and CDR2 from the germline V gene are SGDLS and YYNGEE. The CDR3 sequence: CASNRGSYNEQFF. DNA for the CDR3: TGTGCCAGCAACCGCGGCTCCTACAATGAGCAGTTCTTC.